A single sample is the source of the 24 T cell receptor beta chains below, sequenced in a study of blood T cell repertoires in COVID-19. TCRdb keeps only in-frame clones here, not all; method: immunoSEQ multiplex PCR. Among a few hundred thousand clones listed, about 90% were seen once. Sequencing was carried out using peripheral blood. The source of these receptors is a man aged 18-30 years with active or convalescent COVID-19.

This clone showed up just once. The chain uses TRBV6-2 or TRBV6-3 and TRBJ2-7; D gene uncertain. There are 11 residues in the CDR3. Trimming took off 2 bases at V and 9 bases at J, with 8 bases between the two ends. CDR1 is MNHEY, CDR2 SVGEGT, per germline. CDR3 amino acids: CASSYTRRQYF. DNA for the CDR3: TGTGCCAGCAGTTACACCCGTAGGCAGTACTTC.

This clone was counted many times. The J gene is TRBJ2-7, the V gene TRBV19, with 10 nucleotides matching TRBD2. The CDR3 loop spans 15 amino acids. V lost 7 bases and J lost 1; bases outside the gene matches: 7. Germline values: CDR1 LNHDA, CDR2 SQIVND (reference sequence). The CDR3 region is CASTPTSGPSYEQYF. The DNA for the CDR3 is TGTGCCAGTACCCCGACTAGCGGGCCTTCCTACGAGCAGTACTTC.

In this sample, this clone turned up once. The chain recombines TRBV5-5 with TRBJ1-2; 7 positions agree with TRBD1. The CDR3 totals 16 residues. Germline values: CDR1 SGHKS, CDR2 YYEKEE (reference sequence). V was clipped by 4 bases and J by 0 bases; unmatched bases: 9. The CDR3 DNA is TGTGCCAGCAGCCCCGCCTGGACAGGCACTAACTATGGCTACACCTTC. It yields the protein CASSPAWTGTNYGYTF. The full variable domain, with the rest looked up from reference TRBV5-5 and TRBJ1-2, is DAGVTQSPTHLIKTRGQQVTLRCSPISGHKSVSWYQQVLGQGPQFIFQYYEKEERGRGNFPDRFSARQFPNYSSELNVNALLLGDSALYLCASSPAWTGTNYGYTFGSGTRLTVV.

V is TRBV27 and J is TRBJ2-1, with 7 bases lining up with TRBD2. Germline CDR1 MNHEY, CDR2 SMNVEV (reference sequence). The CDR3 contains 13 residues. V was pared by 9 bases and J by 7 bases, with 9 bases of the junction left unmatched. CDR3: CASRSTSRNEQFF. The CDR3 DNA reads TGTGCCAGTCGTTCGACTAGCCGGAATGAGCAGTTCTTC.

The chain couples TRBV6-1 to TRBJ1-4; 11 bases are shared with TRBD1. The length of the CDR3 is 16 residues. V shed 4 bases and J 6 bases; nucleotides not matched to a gene: 7. Germline V gene lookup returns CDR1 MNHNS and CDR2 SASEGT. The CDR3 here is CASSGSGQGDYEKLFF. As DNA, the CDR3 is TGTGCCAGCAGTGGCTCGGGACAGGGGGATTATGAAAAACTGTTTTTT.

V gene TRBV5-1 combines with J gene TRBJ1-1; D gene unclear. CDR1 is SGHRS and CDR2 is YFSETQ in the germline V gene. V lost 0 bases, J lost 7 bases, and 7 bases lay in between. The CDR3 is made up of 12 amino acids. The CDR3 sequence is CASSLEGGEAFF. The CDR3 DNA follows: TGCGCCAGCAGCTTGGAAGGCGGTGAAGCTTTCTTT.

This clone has just a few counts. The rearrangement uses TRBV19 and TRBJ1-5; D gene uncertain. The CDR3 covers 16 residues. V was pared by 3 bases and J by 4 bases, with 16 bases between. The V gene's germline CDR1 is LNHDA and CDR2 SQIVND (reference sequence). For the CDR3, the DNA is TGTGCCAGTAGTATCTCCGGGTTTCCTCTAAATCAGCCCCAGCATTTT. Translation gives CASSISGFPLNQPQHF. Full variable domain (outside the CDR3, taken from reference TRBV19 and TRBJ1-5): DGGITQSPKYLFRKEGQNVTLSCEQNLNHDAMYWYRQDPGQGLRLIYYSQIVNDFQKGDIAEGYSVSREKKESFPLTVTSAQKNPTAFYLCASSISGFPLNQPQHFGDGTRLSIL.

This chain connects TRBV5-8 to TRBJ1-5; TRBD1 aligns across 9 bases. The germline gives CDR1 SGHTS, CDR2 YDEGEE. There are 15 residues in the CDR3. Losses at the gene ends were 6 bases for V and 3 bases for J; bases not matched to a gene: 7. The CDR3 protein is CASTGDRALNQPQHF. The CDR3 DNA is TGTGCCAGCACCGGGGACAGGGCTCTCAATCAGCCCCAGCATTTT.

This chain uses TRBV6-5 with TRBJ2-5, with TRBD2 matching over 7 bases. Germline loops: CDR1 MNHEY, CDR2 SVGAGI. Losses at the gene ends were 4 bases for V and 2 bases for J; bases not matched to a gene: 7. This CDR3 spans 15 amino acids. For the CDR3, the DNA is TGTGCCAGCAGTTCTGTAGGCGGGGGACAAGAGACCCAGTACTTC. It yields the protein CASSSVGGGQETQYF.

The V and J genes are TRBV6-5 and TRBJ1-2; D might be TRBD1 (6 bases). V lost 6 bases, J lost 2 bases, and 7 bases lay in between. The CDR3 consists of 12 residues. The germline CDR1 and CDR2 sequences are MNHEY and SVGAGI. CDR3 residues: CASSTGNYGYTF. The DNA for the CDR3 is TGTGCCAGCAGCACAGGGAACTATGGCTACACCTTC.

This chain joins TRBV3-1 (or the pseudogene TRBV3-2) and TRBJ1-1; 8 bases map to TRBD1. CDR3 length: 14 residues. V shed 1 base and J 5 bases; nucleotides not matched to a gene: 3. Germline assignment: CDR1 LGHDT and CDR2 YNNKEL (reference sequence). The CDR3 loop reads CASSQAGGRTEAFF. CDR3 in DNA: TGTGCCAGCAGCCAAGCAGGGGGCAGGACTGAAGCTTTCTTT.

The chain is built from TRBV4-1 and TRBJ2-1; 7 bases align to TRBD2. CDR3 size: 16 residues. V dropped 4 bases and J dropped 7; count of bases not matched to a gene: 13. Germline-derived CDR1 and CDR2 are MGHRA and YSYEKL. The CDR3 region has the DNA TGCGCCAGCAGCCCCGCCCCTACGGGGGGTTGGAATGAGCAGTTCTTC. It specifies CASSPAPTGGWNEQFF.

CDR3: CASSLTRRGEQYF. CDR3 coding DNA: TGTGCCAGCAGCTTGACAAGGCGGGGGGAGCAGTACTTC. This chain links TRBV7-2 with TRBJ2-7; 7 bases map to TRBD2. The V gene end was trimmed by 3 bases and the J gene end by 7 bases; junction bases not matched to a gene: 6. CDR1 is SGHTA and CDR2 is FQGNSA in the germline V gene. This CDR3 is 13 amino acids long.

The chain is built from TRBV2 and TRBJ2-1, with a weak D call TRBD1 (6 bases). Trimming left V 5 bases short and J 3 bases short, with 14 bases between. The CDR3 length is 15 residues. The germline V gene has CDR1 SNHLY and CDR2 FYNNEI. CDR3 in DNA: TGTGCCAGCAGTCACCGGGACAACAACTACAATGAGCAGTTCTTC. It yields the protein CASSHRDNNYNEQFF.

The rearrangement joins TRBV7-9 to TRBJ1-1; D is unclear. Germline V gene data show CDR1 as SEHNR and CDR2 as FQNEAQ (reference sequence). Trimming took off 7 bases at V and 2 bases at J, with 17 bases between the two ends. The CDR3 has 15 amino acids. This CDR3 reads CASTPWVDFNTEAFF. The CDR3 DNA reads TGTGCCAGCACCCCTTGGGTGGACTTTAACACTGAAGCTTTCTTT.

The chain combines TRBV21-1 with TRBJ1-1; the table's D call of TRBD1 was not tested on the DNA. TRBV21-1 represents a pseudogene. The length of the CDR3 is 14 residues. The CDR3 is CAGSNRVMNTEAFF. The CDR3 DNA sequence: TGTGCCGGCAGCAACAGGGTCATGAACACTGAAGCTTTCTTT.

V is TRBV7-2 and J is TRBJ1-5; tentative D call: TRBD1 (5 bases). This CDR3 is 15 amino acids long. Per germline, CDR1 SGHTA and CDR2 FQGNSA. Deletions cut 1 base from V and 2 bases from J, with 9 bases between. In DNA, the CDR3 is TGTGCCAGCAGCTTAGGGCGGGGCGGCAATCAGCCCCAGCATTTT. Its protein is CASSLGRGGNQPQHF.

The gene calls are TRBV11-2 and TRBJ2-1, with 9 positions matching TRBD2. The CDR3 covers 17 residues. After removal of 5 bases from V and 4 bases from J, the junction contained 12 bases not matched to a gene. Germline V gene lookup returns CDR1 SGHAT and CDR2 FQNNGV. CDR3 amino acids: CASSQPTYSGSYNEQFF. The DNA of the CDR3 is TGTGCCAGCAGCCAACCGACGTATAGCGGGAGTTACAATGAGCAGTTCTTC.

This clone is a singleton in its sample. V is TRBV5-1 and J is TRBJ1-4; 9 positions match TRBD1. J lost 7 bases, V lost 2 bases, and 6 bases had no gene match. Per germline, CDR1 SGHRS and CDR2 YFSETQ. The CDR3 is 15 residues long. The CDR3 region is CASSLTGGVGEKLFF. The CDR3, as DNA: TGCGCCAGCAGCTTAACAGGGGGCGTAGGTGAAAAACTGTTTTTT.

The count of this clone is one. The V and J genes are TRBV14 and TRBJ2-3; maybe TRBD1 (6 bases). The CDR3 runs 15 residues. V shed 2 bases and J shed 0 bases, with 9 bases lying between them. CDR1 and CDR2 (germline): SGHDN, FVKESK. The CDR3 protein is CASSQLTGSTDTQYF. CDR3 in DNA: TGTGCCAGCAGCCAACTAACAGGGAGCACAGATACGCAGTATTTT.

The chain recombines TRBV2 with TRBJ1-4; 7 nucleotides line up with TRBD1. The CDR3 loop spans 14 amino acids. The germline V gene has CDR1 SNHLY and CDR2 FYNNEI. After removal of 2 bases from V and 8 bases from J, the junction contained 5 bases not matched to a gene. CDR3 loop: CASSESGGREKLFF. The CDR3 DNA reads TGTGCCAGCAGTGAATCAGGGGGGAGAGAAAAACTGTTTTTT.

The V and J genes are TRBV5-6 and TRBJ1-5; 8 nucleotides line up with TRBD1. The CDR3 runs 17 residues. Looked up from germline, CDR1 is SGHDT and CDR2 is YYEEEE. J gave up 0 bases and V 4 bases, and 9 bases lay outside the gene matches. CDR3 bases: TGTGCCAGCAGCCAGACAGGGGTGGTGGATAGCAATCAGCCCCAGCATTTT. This translates into CASSQTGVVDSNQPQHF.

The CDR3 sequence: CASSYLTGGPDEQYF. The DNA of the CDR3 is TGTGCCAGCAGTTATCTGACAGGGGGACCAGACGAGCAGTACTTC. V gene TRBV6-2 or TRBV6-3 combines with J gene TRBJ2-7; 9 nucleotides line up with TRBD1. Germline values: CDR1 MNHEY, CDR2 SVGEGT. V gave up 3 bases and J gave up 5 bases; unmatched junction bases: 8. The CDR3 consists of 15 residues.

The chain carries TRBV19 and TRBJ1-2, with D perhaps TRBD1 (5 bases). The CDR3 runs to 17 residues. Germline V gives CDR1 LNHDA, CDR2 SQIVND (reference sequence). Trimming shortened V by 6 bases and J by 0 bases, and 20 bases separated the two germline ends. Here the CDR3 DNA reads TGTGCCAGTAGGCTTCCACCCGGGGAGGGGACTAACTATGGCTACACCTTC. As protein: CASRLPPGEGTNYGYTF.